This TCR beta chain came from a study of blood T cell repertoires in COVID-19. Sequencing was performed with immunoSEQ multiplex PCR; in TCRdb, only in-frame clones are kept and a portion is missing. The sample contains approximately 120,000 clones, more than 70% of which appear only once. This CDR3 spans 14 amino acids. Trimming removed 1 base from V and 3 bases from J, with 7 bases in between. Germline V gene sequence: CDR1 SGDLS, CDR2 YYNGEE. The chain combines TRBV9 with TRBJ2-2, with D maybe TRBD1 (5 bases). The sequence derives from a human donor in a cohort sampled during active COVID-19. Source material: peripheral blood. The CDR3, as DNA: TGTGCCAGCAGCGTACAGGGCTACACCGGGGAGCTGTTTTTT. This encodes CASSVQGYTGELFF.